This T cell receptor (beta chain) was sequenced during a study of beta chain features in type 1 diabetes. Study-level background: Healthy donors resembled patients in age, gender and cell yields. Study-level findings and limits: Type 1 diabetes patients had fewer VDJ junction insertions and more deletions.

Only a few counts were recorded for this clone. What it recognizes is unknown. By way of CD45RO/CCR7/CD25/CD127/CD95/CD27, the CD4+ regulatory, stem cell-like memory, central memory and naive cells were sorted. Germline V CDR1 and CDR2: MNHEY, SVGAGI. The length of the CDR3 is 13 residues. J was trimmed by 4 bases and V by 10 bases; bases with no gene match: 8. As every portion of the isolated RNA was reverse transcribed, the sequencing read expressed TCRB transcripts. Repertoires were generated with immunoSEQ multiplex PCR, while TCRdb's copy carries only in-frame clones and drops some. The sample records 250,000 to 300,000 clones, about 8% being singletons.

The receptor's source is a woman between 18 and 30 years old in good health. Sequenced sample: central memory CD4+ T cells from blood. The chain uses TRBV6-5 and TRBJ2-3; 7 nucleotides align to TRBD1. This chain's CDR3 is CATSDRAADTQYF. The CDR3 DNA reads TGTGCCACCTCCGACAGGGCGGCAGATACGCAGTATTTT.